The text below deals with one TCR beta chain. Other DNA sequences in the sample encode the same CDR3. The sample is drawn from a study of blood T cell repertoires in COVID-19. Study at large: Sites in the United States, Italy and Spain provided acute and convalescent COVID-19 samples. Sources were T cells, B-cell-depleted T cells, or PBMCs; the material itself was cDNA or gDNA.

V gave up 0 bases and J gave up 5 bases, with 13 bases separating them. The CDR3 is made up of 15 amino acids. CDR1 SGHVS and CDR2 FQNEAQ come from the germline V gene. In the authors' workflow: By means of reference gene primer amplification, nucleated cell counts were estimated. The protocol was immunoSEQ multiplex PCR, while the TCRdb copy is restricted to in-frame clones and leaves out a portion. The D gene and trimming were derived from the DNA, and the V and J assignments and clone size from that table. This table holds about 190,000 clones, under 90% found once. This clonotype was obtained from a man aged 25-40 years with active or convalescent COVID-19. The specimen was peripheral blood. J is TRBJ1-2 and V is TRBV7-8; no firm D call. CDR3: CASSLAPGSGYGYTF. DNA for the CDR3: TGTGCCAGCAGCTTAGCGCCAGGCAGTGGGTATGGCTACACCTTC. Using reference TRBV7-8 and TRBJ1-2 for the parts outside the CDR3, the full variable domain is GAGVSQSPRYKVAKRGQDVALRCDPISGHVSLFWYQQALGQGPEFLTYFQNEAQLDKSGLPSDRFFAERPEGSVSTLKIQRTQQEDSAVYLCASSLAPGSGYGYTFGSGTRLTVV.